The clone carrying this T cell receptor (delta chain) turned up a few times. The antigen remains undetermined. Extracted RNA was reverse transcribed into cDNA. The CDR3 regions were amplified by multiplex PCR from V-gene primers to a constant-region primer. TCRdb called clones from the multiplex PCR reads again using CATT. The data hold fewer than 90,000 delta-chain clones, with around 32% observed a single time. The data were obtained in a study of Vδ1+ human thymocytes. The germline CDR1 and CDR2 sequences are TSWWSYY and QGS. The germline V and J ends were trimmed by 0 bases and 1 base, with 9 bases remaining between them. The CDR3 is 15 residues long. Study results and caveats: Many TRG clonotypes were shared between donors; TRD repertoires were essentially private. Highly polyclonal TRG and TRD repertoires with Gaussian CDR3 length distributions appeared in thymus.

The chain joins TRDV1 to TRDJ1; no firm D call. This sequence originates from a boy under three years old who had congenital heart surgery. The sample was Vdelta1+ gamma-delta thymocytes from the thymus. Subset in this sample: FACS-sorted CD3+ TCRalphabeta- TCRVdelta1+ TCRVdelta2- thymocytes. For the CDR3, the DNA is TGTGCTCTTGGGGAACTTACCGAAACCACCGATAAACTCATCTTT. This sequence encodes CALGELTETTDKLIF.